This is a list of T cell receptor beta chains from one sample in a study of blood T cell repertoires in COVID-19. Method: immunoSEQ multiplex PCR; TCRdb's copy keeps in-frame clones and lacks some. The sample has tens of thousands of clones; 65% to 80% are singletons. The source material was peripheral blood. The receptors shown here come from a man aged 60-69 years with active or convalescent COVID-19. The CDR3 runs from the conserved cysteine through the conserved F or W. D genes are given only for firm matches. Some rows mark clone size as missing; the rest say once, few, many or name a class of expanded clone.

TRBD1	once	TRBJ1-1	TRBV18	TGTGCCAGCTCACAACTCGGACAGGAAGGAGCTTTCTTT	CASSQLGQEGAFF
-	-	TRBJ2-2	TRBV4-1	TGCGCCAGCAGCCGGTCAGATTACACCGGGGAGCTGTTTTTT	CASSRSDYTGELFF
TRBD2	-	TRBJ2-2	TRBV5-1	TGCGCCAGCAGCTTGACGGCTAGCGGCCATGGCGAGCTGTTTTTT	CASSLTASGHGELFF
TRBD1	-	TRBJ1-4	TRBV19	TGTGCCAGTAGTACCGGACAGGGGACCATCAATGAAAAACTGTTTTTT	CASSTGQGTINEKLFF
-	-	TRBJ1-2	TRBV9	TGTGCCAGCAGCGTCGGCTATGGCTACACCTTC	CASSVGYGYTF
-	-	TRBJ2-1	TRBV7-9	TGTGCCAGCAGCTTTCTGACCACAGGGAGCAATGAGCAGTTCTTC	CASSFLTTGSNEQFF
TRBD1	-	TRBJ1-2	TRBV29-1	TGCAGCGTTTTGACAGGGAAGAACTATGGCTACACCTTC	CSVLTGKNYGYTF
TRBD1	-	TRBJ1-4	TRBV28	TGTGCCACCAACAGGGGGAGGGAAAAACTGTTTTTT	CATNRGREKLFF
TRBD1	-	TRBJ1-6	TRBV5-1	TGCGCCAGCAGCTCACAGGGGGATAATTCACCCCTCCACTTT	CASSSQGDNSPLHF
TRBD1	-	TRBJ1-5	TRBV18	TGTGCCAGCTCCCGCGGTCGGGACAGTAATCAGCCCCAGCATTTT	CASSRGRDSNQPQHF
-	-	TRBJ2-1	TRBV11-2	TGTGCCAGCAGCAGAGACAGGAGCTCCTACAATGAGCAGTTCTTC	CASSRDRSSYNEQFF
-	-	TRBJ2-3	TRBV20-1	TGCAGTGCTAGTTTAGTCAGCATAGCTACGCAGTATTTT	CSASLVSIATQYF
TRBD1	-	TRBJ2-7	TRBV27	TGTGCCAGCAGCCATCTAAGGGGACAGGACCCCTACGAGCAGTACTTC	CASSHLRGQDPYEQYF
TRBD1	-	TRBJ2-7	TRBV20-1	TGCAGTGCTAGTCGGGACAGTATAAGGGACGAGCAGTACTTC	CSASRDSIRDEQYF
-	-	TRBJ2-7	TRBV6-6	TGTGCCAGCAGTTCCCAAGCTAGCGAGCAGTACTTC	CASSSQASEQYF
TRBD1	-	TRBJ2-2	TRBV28	TGTGCCAGCAGTCGAACTACACAGGGGGCCGGGGAGCTGTTTTTT	CASSRTTQGAGELFF
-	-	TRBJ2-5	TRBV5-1	TGCGCCAGCAAGATCTCGGAAGAGACCCAGTACTTC	CASKISEETQYF
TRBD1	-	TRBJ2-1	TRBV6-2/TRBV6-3	TGTGCCAGCAGTTACTCGGTCGACCAAACGGGACAGGGTAGAAATGAGCAGTTCTTC	CASSYSVDQTGQGRNEQFF
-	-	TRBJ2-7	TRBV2	TGTGCCAGCAGTGAAGCGCTTGGCGGGGTATTATACGAGCAGTACTTC	CASSEALGGVLYEQYF
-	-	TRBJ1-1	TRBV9	TGTGCCAGCAGCGCCTGGGGGGGCCCTACTAACGCTGAAGCTTTCTTT	CASSAWGGPTNAEAFF
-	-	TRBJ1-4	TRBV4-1	TGCGCCAGCAGTCCTATTGGGAGCCCCGATAAGGAGGAAAAACTGTTTTTT	CASSPIGSPDKEEKLFF
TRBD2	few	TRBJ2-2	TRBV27	TGTGCCAGCAGTGCAAAACTAGCGGGGCTCTTGAACACCGGGGAGCTGTTTTTT	CASSAKLAGLLNTGELFF
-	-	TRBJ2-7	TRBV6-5	TGTGCCAGCAGCAGAACGAGGAGCTCCTACGAGCAGTACTTC	CASSRTRSSYEQYF
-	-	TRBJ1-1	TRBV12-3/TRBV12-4	TGTGCCAGCAGTTTAAACAGGAACACTGAAGCTTTCTTT	CASSLNRNTEAFF
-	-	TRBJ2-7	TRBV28	TGTGCCAGCAGTTTTCACAGGACCACCTACGAGCAGTACTTC	CASSFHRTTYEQYF
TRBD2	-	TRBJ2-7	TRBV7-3	TGTGCCAGCAGCCCGACTAGCGGGGGGGCCGGTGAGCAGTACTTC	CASSPTSGGAGEQYF
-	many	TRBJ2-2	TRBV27	TGTGCCAGCAGCCCATTGGGCACCTTGAACACCGGGGAGCTGTTTTTT	CASSPLGTLNTGELFF
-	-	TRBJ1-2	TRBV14	TGTGCCAGCAGACCCAGGGGCGACTCCCCTGACTATGGCTACACCTTC	CASRPRGDSPDYGYTF
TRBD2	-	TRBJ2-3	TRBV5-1	TGCGCCAGCAGCTTGGTGACTAGCGGGGACACAGATACGCAGTATTTT	CASSLVTSGDTDTQYF
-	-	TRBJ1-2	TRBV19	TGTGCCAGTAGTCCCCGGACAAAGGGTGGAAGTGGCTACACCTTC	CASSPRTKGGSGYTF
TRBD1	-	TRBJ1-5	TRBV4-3	TGCGCCAGCAGCCAGGACAGGGCAGGTAATCAGCCCCAGCATTTT	CASSQDRAGNQPQHF
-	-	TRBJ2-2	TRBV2	TGTGCCAGCAGTCCCGGACAGGGAGGGACCGGGGAGCTGTTTTTT	CASSPGQGGTGELFF
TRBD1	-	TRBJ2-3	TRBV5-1	TGCGCCAGCAGCTACTCCGGGACAGGGAAAGAAGATACGCAGTATTTT	CASSYSGTGKEDTQYF
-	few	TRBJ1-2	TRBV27	TGTGCCAGCAGTTTATACAGGGAAGTATCCTATGGCTACACCTTC	CASSLYREVSYGYTF
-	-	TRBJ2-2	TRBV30	TGTGCCTGGAGTTTGGGGGGTAGCACCGGGGAGCTGTTTTTT	CAWSLGGSTGELFF
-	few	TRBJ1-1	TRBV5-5	TGTGCCAGCAGCTTGGGAGGAGTTGGCACTGAAGCTTTCTTT	CASSLGGVGTEAFF
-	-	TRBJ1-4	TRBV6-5	TGTGCCAGCAGTTCCCCGCCGGACAGTCCTTTACTGTTTTTT	CASSSPPDSPLLFF
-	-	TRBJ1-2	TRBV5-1	TGCGCCAGCAGCTCGCAGGGGCAGGATGGCTACACCTTC	CASSSQGQDGYTF
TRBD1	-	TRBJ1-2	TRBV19	TGTGCCAGTACCATGACAGGGGGCGATGAGGGCTACACCTTC	CASTMTGGDEGYTF
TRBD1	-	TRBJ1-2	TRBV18	TGTGCCAGCTCCCGAGACTGGGGGCAGGGGGCTACATCCTCGGGCTACACCTTC	CASSRDWGQGATSSGYTF
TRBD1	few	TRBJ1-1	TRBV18	TGTGCCAGCTCGCCCGGGACAGGGGTGACTGAAGCTTTCTTT	CASSPGTGVTEAFF
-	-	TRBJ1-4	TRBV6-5	TGTGCCAGCAGTAACCCAGGGGTTAGTGAAGAAAAACTGTTTTTT	CASSNPGVSEEKLFF
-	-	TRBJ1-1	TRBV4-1	TGCGCCAGCAGCCATGGAGCTCCCCGCCGACCGAACACTGAAGCTTTCTTT	CASSHGAPRRPNTEAFF
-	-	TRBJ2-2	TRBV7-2	TGTGCCAGCAGCCGCGGACTCTCAACCGGGGAGCTGTTTTTT	CASSRGLSTGELFF
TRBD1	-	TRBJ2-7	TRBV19	TGTGCCAGCGCCCCAGGGGGCGAGGCGTACGAGCAGTACTTC	CASAPGGEAYEQYF
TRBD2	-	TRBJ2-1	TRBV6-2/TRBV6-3	TGTGCCAGCAGTTACGGTAGCGGGGGGCACTCCTACAATGAGCAGTTCTTC	CASSYGSGGHSYNEQFF
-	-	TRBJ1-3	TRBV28	TGTGCCAGCAGTTTATATGTCCAAATCTCTGGAAACACCATATATTTT	CASSLYVQISGNTIYF
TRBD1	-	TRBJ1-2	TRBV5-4	TGTGCCAGCAGTCCCGGGACAGGGAAAAACTATGGCTACACCTTC	CASSPGTGKNYGYTF
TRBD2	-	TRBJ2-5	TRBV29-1	TGCAGCGTTGAAGACCCTAGCGGATCCCAAGAGACCCAGTACTTC	CSVEDPSGSQETQYF
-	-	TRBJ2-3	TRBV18	TGTGCCAGCTCACCAGGAGCCAGCACAGATACGCAGTATTTT	CASSPGASTDTQYF
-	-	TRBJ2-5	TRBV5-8	TGTGCCAGCAGCTACAAAGAGACCCAGTACTTC	CASSYKETQYF
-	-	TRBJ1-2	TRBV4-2	TGTGCCAGCAGCCAGACGGCAGGTTTGAGTGATGGCTACACCTTC	CASSQTAGLSDGYTF
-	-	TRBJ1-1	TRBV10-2	TGCGCCAGCAGTCCCACAGGAGAACCATACACTGAAGCTTTCTTT	CASSPTGEPYTEAFF
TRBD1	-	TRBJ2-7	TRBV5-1	TGCGCCAGCAGCTTTCAGACAGGGGACTCCTACGAGCAGTACTTC	CASSFQTGDSYEQYF
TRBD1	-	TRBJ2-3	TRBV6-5	TGTGCCAGCAGCCCGGGACAGACAGATACGCAGTATTTT	CASSPGQTDTQYF
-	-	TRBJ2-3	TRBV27	TGTGCCAGCAGTTCCACCAGAGGTTCCGCAGATACGCAGTATTTT	CASSSTRGSADTQYF
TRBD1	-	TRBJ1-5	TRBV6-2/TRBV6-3	TGTGCCAGCAGTTACCCTCGACAGGGTAGCAATCAGCCCCAGCATTTT	CASSYPRQGSNQPQHF